Detailed here is one T cell receptor beta chain. The target antigen is unknown. The sample belongs to a study of Ad26.COV2.S vaccination and SARS-CoV-2 variants. About the study: COV1001, an Ad26.COV2.S trial, supplied this vaccine-arm donor. Findings of the study overall: The placebo group had lower spike-specific TCR breadth than the vaccine recipients did.

The repertoire was sequenced with immunoSEQ multiplex PCR; TCRdb's copy has only in-frame clones and lacks some. The sample has some 420,000 clones; around 87% are singletons. Treatment of the sample: over 15 received Ad26.COV2.S at low or high dose, single or two shots; about 5 received placebo; per-sample allocation not given. Sampling occurred on day 63 after the first vaccine or placebo injection. The shot given was an Ad26 vector that makes Wuhan-strain SARS-CoV-2 spike. CDR3 length: 12 amino acids. Unmatched junction bases numbered 2, after V lost 0 bases and J lost 14 bases. Germline-derived CDR1 and CDR2 are SGHAT and FQNNGV.

V usage is TRBV11-2 and J usage is TRBJ2-1; 9 bases map to TRBD1. The starting material was peripheral blood, obtained in a trial of Ad26.COV2.S vaccine versus placebo. The TCR originated in a person aged 18-60 years who received the Ad26.COV2.S COVID-19 vaccine or a placebo. The CDR3 region is CASSLEGDREFF. The CDR3 DNA is TGTGCCAGCAGCTTAGAGGGGGACAGGGAGTTCTTC.